This T cell receptor beta chain emerged from a study of cytomegalovirus exposure and HLA in healthy donors. A note on this clone: What it binds is unknown.

Study results and caveats: Generally TCR sequences proved uncommon, though certain public TCRs appeared in numerous donors. Immune exposure information available was restricted to CMV serostatus.

The PCR made use of 60 Vbeta and 13 Jbeta primers. Only in-frame clones appear in the TCRdb table, and some are missing; sequencing was by immunoSEQ multiplex PCR. The profile shows about 210,000 clones, about 82% of them singletons. The source material was PBMCs. The receptor comes from a man aged 25-45 years in good health and CMV-seronegative.

CDR3 DNA sequence: TGTGCCAGCAGCGTCAGGAGACAGGGGGATCATGAGCAGTTCTTC. Translated, it gives CASSVRRQGDHEQFF. This chain connects TRBV9 to TRBJ2-1; 9 nucleotides line up with TRBD1. Trimming took 2 bases from V and 8 from J; bases not matched to a gene: 8. Per the germline V gene, CDR1 is SGDLS and CDR2 is YYNGEE. The CDR3 runs 15 residues.